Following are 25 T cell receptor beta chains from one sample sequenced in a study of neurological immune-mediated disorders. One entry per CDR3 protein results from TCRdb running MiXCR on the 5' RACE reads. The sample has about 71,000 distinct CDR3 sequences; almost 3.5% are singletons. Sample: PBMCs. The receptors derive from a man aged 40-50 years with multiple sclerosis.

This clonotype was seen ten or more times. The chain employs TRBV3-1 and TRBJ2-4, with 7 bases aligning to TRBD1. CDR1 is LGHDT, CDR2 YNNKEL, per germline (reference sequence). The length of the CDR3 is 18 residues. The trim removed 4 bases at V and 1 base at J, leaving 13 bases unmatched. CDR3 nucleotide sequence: TGTGCCAGCAGCCCCAAGACAGGGACAGTTGTGGCCAAAAACATTCAGTACTTC. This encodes CASSPKTGTVVAKNIQYF.

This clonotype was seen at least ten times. This CDR3 reads CASSLVGTAFNEQFF. The CDR3 DNA reads TGTGCCAGCAGCTTGGTTGGGACCGCGTTCAATGAGCAGTTCTTC. The J gene is TRBJ2-1, the V gene TRBV5-6; D may correspond to TRBD1 or TRBD2 (5 bases each). V was cut by 0 bases and J by 6 bases, with 13 bases left in between. Germline V gene sequence: CDR1 SGHDT, CDR2 YYEEEE. The CDR3 totals 15 residues. Drawing the rest from reference TRBV5-6 and TRBJ2-1, the complete variable domain is DAGVTQSPTHLIKTRGQQVTLRCSPKSGHDTVSWYQQALGQGPQFIFQYYEEEERQRGNFPDRFSGHQFPNYSSELNVNALLLGDSALYLCASSLVGTAFNEQFFGPGTRLTVL.

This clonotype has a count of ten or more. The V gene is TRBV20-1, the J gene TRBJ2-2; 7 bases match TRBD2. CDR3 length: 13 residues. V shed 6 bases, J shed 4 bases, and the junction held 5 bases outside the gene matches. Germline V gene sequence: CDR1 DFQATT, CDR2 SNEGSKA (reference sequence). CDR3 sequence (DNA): TGCAGTGCCCCAGGGAGGGTCACCGGGGAGCTGTTTTTT. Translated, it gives CSAPGRVTGELFF.

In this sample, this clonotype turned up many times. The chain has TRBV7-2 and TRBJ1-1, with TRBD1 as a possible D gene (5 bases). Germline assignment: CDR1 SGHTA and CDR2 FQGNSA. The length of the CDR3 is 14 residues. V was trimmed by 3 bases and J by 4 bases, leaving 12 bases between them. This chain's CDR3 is CASSLIDQGTEAFF. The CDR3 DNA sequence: TGTGCCAGCAGCTTGATAGACCAGGGCACTGAAGCTTTCTTT.

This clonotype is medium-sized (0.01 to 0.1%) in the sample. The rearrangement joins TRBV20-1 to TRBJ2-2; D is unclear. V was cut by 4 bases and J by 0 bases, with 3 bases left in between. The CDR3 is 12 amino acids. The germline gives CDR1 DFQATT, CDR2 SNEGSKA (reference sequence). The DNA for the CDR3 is TGCAGTGCTACTCCGAACACCGGGGAGCTGTTTTTT. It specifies CSATPNTGELFF.

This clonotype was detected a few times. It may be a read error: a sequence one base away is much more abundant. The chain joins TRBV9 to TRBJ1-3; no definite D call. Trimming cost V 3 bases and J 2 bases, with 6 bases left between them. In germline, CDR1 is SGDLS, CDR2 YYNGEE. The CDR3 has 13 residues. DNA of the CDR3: TGTGCCAGCAGCGGGCCCCCTGGAAACACCATATATTTT. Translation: CASSGPPGNTIYF.

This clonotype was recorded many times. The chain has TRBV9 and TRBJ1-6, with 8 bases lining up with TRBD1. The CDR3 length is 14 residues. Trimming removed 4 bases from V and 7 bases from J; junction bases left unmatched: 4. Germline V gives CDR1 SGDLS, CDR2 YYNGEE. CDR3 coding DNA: TGTGCCAGCAGCCCCCGGGACAGGAATTCACCCCTCCACTTT. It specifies CASSPRDRNSPLHF. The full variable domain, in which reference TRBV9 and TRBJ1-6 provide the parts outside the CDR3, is DSGVTQTPKHLITATGQRVTLRCSPRSGDLSVYWYQQSLDQGLQFLIQYYNGEERAKGNILERFSAQQFPDLHSELNLSSLELGDSALYFCASSPRDRNSPLHFGNGTRLTVT.

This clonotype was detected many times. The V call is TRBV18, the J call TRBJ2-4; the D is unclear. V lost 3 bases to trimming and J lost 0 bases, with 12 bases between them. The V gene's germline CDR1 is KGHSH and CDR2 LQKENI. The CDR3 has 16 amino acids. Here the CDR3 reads CASSPREVLAKNIQYF. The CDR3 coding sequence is TGTGCCAGCTCACCGCGTGAGGTTTTAGCCAAAAACATTCAGTACTTC.

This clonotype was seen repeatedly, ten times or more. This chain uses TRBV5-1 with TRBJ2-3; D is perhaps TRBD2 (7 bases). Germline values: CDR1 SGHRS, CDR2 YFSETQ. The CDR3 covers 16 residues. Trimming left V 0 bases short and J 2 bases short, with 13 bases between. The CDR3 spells CASSLGRGAYTDTQYF. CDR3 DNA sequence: TGCGCCAGCAGCTTGGGACGGGGGGCCTACACAGATACGCAGTATTTT.

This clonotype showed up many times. The CDR3 reads CASSLVGRGGELFF. CDR3 DNA sequence: TGTGCCAGCAGCTTAGTAGGGAGGGGCGGGGAGCTGTTTTTT. The rearrangement links TRBV7-8 to TRBJ2-2; TRBD2 matches at 7 bases. The V segment lost 1 base and the J segment 7 bases; nucleotides outside the gene matches: 3. The CDR3 is made up of 14 amino acids. Germline CDR1 SGHVS, CDR2 FQNEAQ. The whole variable domain, filled in from reference TRBV7-8 and TRBJ2-2, reads GAGVSQSPRYKVAKRGQDVALRCDPISGHVSLFWYQQALGQGPEFLTYFQNEAQLDKSGLPSDRFFAERPEGSVSTLKIQRTQQEDSAVYLCASSLVGRGGELFFGEGSRLTVL.

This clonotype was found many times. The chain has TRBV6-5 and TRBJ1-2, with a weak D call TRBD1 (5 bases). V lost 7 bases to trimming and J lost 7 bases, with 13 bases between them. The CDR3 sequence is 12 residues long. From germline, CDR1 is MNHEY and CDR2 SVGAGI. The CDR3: CASTPGGSGYTF. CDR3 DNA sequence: TGTGCCAGCACCCCGGGGGGGTCTGGCTACACCTTC.

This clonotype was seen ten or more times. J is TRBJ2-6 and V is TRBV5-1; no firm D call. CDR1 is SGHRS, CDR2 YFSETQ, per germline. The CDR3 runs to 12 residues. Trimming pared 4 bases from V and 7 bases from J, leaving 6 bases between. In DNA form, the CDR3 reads TGCGCCAGCAGCCGAGAAGCCAACGTCCTGACTTTC. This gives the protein CASSREANVLTF.

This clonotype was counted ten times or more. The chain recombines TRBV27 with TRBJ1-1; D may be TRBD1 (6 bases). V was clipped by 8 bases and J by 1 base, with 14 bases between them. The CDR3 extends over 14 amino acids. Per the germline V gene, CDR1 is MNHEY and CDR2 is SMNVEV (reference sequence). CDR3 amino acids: CASAKTGWNTEAFF. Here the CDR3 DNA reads TGTGCCAGCGCAAAAACAGGGTGGAACACTGAAGCTTTCTTT.

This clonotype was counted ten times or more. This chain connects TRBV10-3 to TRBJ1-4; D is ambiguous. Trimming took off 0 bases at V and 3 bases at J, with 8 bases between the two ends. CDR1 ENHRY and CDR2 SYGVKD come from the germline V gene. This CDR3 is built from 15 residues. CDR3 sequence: CAISESRVPNEKLFF. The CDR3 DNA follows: TGTGCCATCAGTGAGTCGAGGGTTCCTAATGAAAAACTGTTTTTT.

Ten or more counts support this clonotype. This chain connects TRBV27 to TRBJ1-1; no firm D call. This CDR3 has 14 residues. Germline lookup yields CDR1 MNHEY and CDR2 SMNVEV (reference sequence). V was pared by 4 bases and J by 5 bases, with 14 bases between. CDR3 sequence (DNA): TGTGCCAGCAGTTACGGACCGATCCAAACTGAAGCTTTCTTT. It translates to CASSYGPIQTEAFF.

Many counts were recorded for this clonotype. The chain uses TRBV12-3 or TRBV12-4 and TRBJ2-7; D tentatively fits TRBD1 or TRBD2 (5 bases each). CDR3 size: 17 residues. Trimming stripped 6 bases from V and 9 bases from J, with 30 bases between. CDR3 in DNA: TGTGCCAGCAGCCCCGGGACCTCGTTTTGGCGGTCAACGTGGCAGTACTTC. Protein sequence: CASSPGTSFWRSTWQYF.

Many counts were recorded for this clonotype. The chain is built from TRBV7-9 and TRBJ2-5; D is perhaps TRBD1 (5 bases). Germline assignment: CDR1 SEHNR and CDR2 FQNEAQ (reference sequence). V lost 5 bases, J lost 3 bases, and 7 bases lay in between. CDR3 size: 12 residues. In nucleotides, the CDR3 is TGTGCCAGCAGCGCGACAGAAGAGACCCAGTACTTC. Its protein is CASSATEETQYF.

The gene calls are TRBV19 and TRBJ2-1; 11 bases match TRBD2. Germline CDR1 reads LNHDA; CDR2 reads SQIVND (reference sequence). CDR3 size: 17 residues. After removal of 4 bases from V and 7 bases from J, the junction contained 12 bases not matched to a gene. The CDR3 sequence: CASSTRGSGRALNEQFF. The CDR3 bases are TGTGCCAGTAGTACCCGGGGTAGCGGGAGGGCTTTGAATGAGCAGTTCTTC. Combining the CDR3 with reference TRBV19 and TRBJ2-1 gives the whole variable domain DGGITQSPKYLFRKEGQNVTLSCEQNLNHDAMYWYRQDPGQGLRLIYYSQIVNDFQKGDIAEGYSVSREKKESFPLTVTSAQKNPTAFYLCASSTRGSGRALNEQFFGPGTRLTVL.

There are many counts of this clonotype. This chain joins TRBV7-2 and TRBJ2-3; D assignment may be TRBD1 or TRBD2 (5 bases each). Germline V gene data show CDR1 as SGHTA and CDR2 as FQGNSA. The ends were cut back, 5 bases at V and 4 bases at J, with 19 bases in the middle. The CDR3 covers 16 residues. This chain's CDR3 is CASSPTGTPGPDTQYF. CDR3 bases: TGTGCCAGCAGCCCTACCGGGACGCCTGGTCCAGATACGCAGTATTTT.

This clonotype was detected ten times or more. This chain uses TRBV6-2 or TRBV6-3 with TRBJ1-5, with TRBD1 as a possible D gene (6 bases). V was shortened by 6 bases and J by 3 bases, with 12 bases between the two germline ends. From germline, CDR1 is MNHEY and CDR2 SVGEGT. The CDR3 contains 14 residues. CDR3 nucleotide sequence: TGTGCCAGCAGCACTGACAGGAACAATCAGCCCCAGCATTTT. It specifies CASSTDRNNQPQHF.

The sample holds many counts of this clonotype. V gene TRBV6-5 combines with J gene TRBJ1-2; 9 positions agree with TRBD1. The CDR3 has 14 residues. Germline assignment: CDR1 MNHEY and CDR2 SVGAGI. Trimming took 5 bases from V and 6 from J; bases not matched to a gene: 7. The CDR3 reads CASSQRTGVNGYTF. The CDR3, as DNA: TGTGCCAGCAGTCAAAGGACAGGGGTTAATGGCTACACCTTC.

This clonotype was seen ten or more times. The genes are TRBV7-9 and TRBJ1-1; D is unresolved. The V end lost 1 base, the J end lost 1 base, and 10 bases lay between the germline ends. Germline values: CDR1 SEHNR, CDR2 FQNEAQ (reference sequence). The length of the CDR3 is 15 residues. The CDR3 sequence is CASSLVGSQNTEAFF. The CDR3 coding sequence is TGTGCCAGCAGCTTAGTGGGTTCGCAGAACACTGAAGCTTTCTTT. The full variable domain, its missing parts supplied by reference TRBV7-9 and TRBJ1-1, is DTGVSQNPRHKITKRGQNVTFRCDPISEHNRLYWYRQTLGQGPEFLTYFQNEAQLEKSRLLSDRFSAERPKGSFSTLEIQRTEQGDSAMYLCASSLVGSQNTEAFFGQGTRLTVV.

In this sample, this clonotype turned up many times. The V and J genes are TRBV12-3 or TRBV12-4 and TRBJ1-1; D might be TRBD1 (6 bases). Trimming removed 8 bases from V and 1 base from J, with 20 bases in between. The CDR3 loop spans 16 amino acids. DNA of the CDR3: TGTGCCAGCCTCCCCAACCAGGGGCAGGGGAACACTGAAGCTTTCTTT. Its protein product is CASLPNQGQGNTEAFF.

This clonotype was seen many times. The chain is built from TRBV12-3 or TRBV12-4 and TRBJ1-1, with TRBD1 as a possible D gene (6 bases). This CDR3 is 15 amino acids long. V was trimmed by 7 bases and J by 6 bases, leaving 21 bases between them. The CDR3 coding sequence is TGTGCCAGCATCTTAGGGGGAGGGGTTGGTGCTGAAGCTTTCTTT. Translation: CASILGGGVGAEAFF.

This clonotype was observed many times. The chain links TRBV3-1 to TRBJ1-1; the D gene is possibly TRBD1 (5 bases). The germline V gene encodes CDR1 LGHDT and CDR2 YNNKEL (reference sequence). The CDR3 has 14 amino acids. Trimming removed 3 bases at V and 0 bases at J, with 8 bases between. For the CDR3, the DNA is TGTGCCAGCAGCCACCTACAGGTGAACACTGAAGCTTTCTTT. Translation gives CASSHLQVNTEAFF. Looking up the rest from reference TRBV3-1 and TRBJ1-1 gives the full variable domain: DTAVSQTPKYLVTQMGNDKSIKCEQNLGHDTMYWYKQDSKKFLKIMFSYNNKELIINETVPNRFSPKSPDKAHLNLHINSLELGDSAVYFCASSHLQVNTEAFFGQGTRLTVV.